The rows below give T cell receptor beta chains drawn from one sample of a study of control samples from healthy donors and cancer patients. Some clones are missing from TCRdb's copy, which holds only in-frame ones; the method was immunoSEQ multiplex PCR. Counted here are about 65,000 clones, roughly nine tenths occurring once; the ten biggest clones make up 1.2%. The specimen was PBMCs. The source is a woman aged 50 to 60 with colorectal cancer. Each CDR3 is given with its conserved first and last residue. Each record gives: J gene, V gene, D gene, clone size, CDR3 protein, CDR3 DNA. The D gene is left open where the match is weak. Clone size is given for some rows only: seen once, a few or many times, or a class if the clone is expanded.

>TRBJ1-1|TRBV5-1|-|-
CASSLGVGEFVAEAFF
TGCGCCAGCAGCTTGGGAGTCGGGGAATTCGTCGCTGAAGCTTTCTTT
>TRBJ1-6|TRBV6-5|TRBD1|-
CASSLRDSDSPLHF
TGTGCCAGCAGTCTGCGGGACAGCGATTCACCCCTCCACTTT
>TRBJ2-7|TRBV11-2|-|-
CASSLAGPVVVAGEQYF
TGTGCCAGCAGCTTAGCGGGCCCCGTGGTAGTTGCGGGTGAGCAGTACTTC
>TRBJ2-3|TRBV18|-|-
CASSPTGAGTDTQYF
TGTGCCAGCTCACCCACCGGGGCCGGCACAGATACGCAGTATTTT
>TRBJ2-7|TRBV5-1|-|-
CASSILEGPPYEQYF
TGCGCCAGCAGTATCCTGGAGGGCCCTCCCTACGAGCAGTACTTC
>TRBJ2-7|TRBV5-6|-|-
CASSHALPYEQYF
TGTGCCAGCAGCCATGCACTCCCCTACGAGCAGTACTTC
>TRBJ1-2|TRBV6-5|TRBD1|-
CASSTTGGRSYTF
TGTGCCAGCAGCACGACAGGGGGCCGGAGCTACACCTTC
>TRBJ1-1|TRBV19|-|-
CASSENTEAFF
TGTGCCAGTAGTGAGAACACTGAAGCTTTCTTT
>TRBJ2-7|TRBV18|TRBD1|-
CASSSVTTGQTYEQYF
TGTGCCAGCTCATCAGTAACCACGGGACAGACCTACGAGCAGTACTTC
>TRBJ1-2|TRBV29-1|-|-
CSVEEGWGFGSGGYTF
TGCAGCGTTGAAGAGGGTTGGGGGTTCGGCTCAGGTGGCTACACCTTC
>TRBJ1-5|TRBV6-1|-|-
CASTGGGYSNQPQHF
TGTGCCAGCACCGGGGGCGGGTATAGCAATCAGCCCCAGCATTTT
>TRBJ1-1|TRBV7-3|-|few
CASSLTGGPNTEAFF
TGTGCCAGCAGCTTAACGGGGGGGCCGAACACTGAAGCTTTCTTT
>TRBJ2-7|TRBV20-1|-|-
CSAIDIRGGSYEQYF
TGCAGTGCTATTGATATTAGGGGGGGCTCCTACGAGCAGTACTTC
>TRBJ2-3|TRBV30|-|-
CASHGSRTTDTQYF
TGTGCCTCCCACGGTAGCAGAACCACAGATACGCAGTATTTT